These 32 T cell receptor beta chains were sequenced from one sample in a study of T cell clonality in common variable immunodeficiency. General observations from the study: Fewer deletions and N-nucleotide insertions were reportedly seen in common variable immunodeficiency TCR beta sequences.

Profiling relied on immunoSEQ multiplex PCR, and the TCRdb table lists in-frame clones only, not all of them. The sample contains roughly 42,000 clones, none of them singletons. These TCRs are of unknown antigen specificity. Sequenced input: peripheral blood mononuclear cells. Every receptor here comes from a human donor with common variable immunodeficiency.

In this sample, this clone turned up many times. The read terminates 3 residues before the CDR3 end, so the remaining end is supplied by the germline J gene. The gene calls are TRBV7-3 and TRBJ2-3, with a tentative D call TRBD2 (6 bases). The length of the CDR3 is 16 residues. Per germline, CDR1 SGHTA and CDR2 FQGTGA. Trimming left V 2 bases short and J 0 bases short, with 12 bases between. CDR3 DNA, as far as it was read: TGTGCCAGCAGCTTACTCGGCGGGATAAGCACAGATACG. It encodes CASSLLGGISTDT. In full, the CDR3 reads CASSLLGGISTDTQYF.

This clone was found many times. The CDR3 goes on 3 residues after the read ends, and that part is filled in from the germline J gene. V gene TRBV18 combines with J gene TRBJ2-4; the D gene is possibly TRBD1 (6 bases). The V gene's germline CDR1 is KGHSH and CDR2 LQKENI. The V and J ends lost 6 bases and 1 base respectively, with 16 bases between them. The CDR3 runs to 16 residues. The DNA read from the CDR3 is TGTGCCAGCTCGCCCACAGGGAAGGAGGCCAAAAACATT. Translating it yields CASSPTGKEAKNI. The full-length CDR3 reads as CASSPTGKEAKNIQYF.

The CDR3 protein is CASSTRDRGSTNEKLFF. CDR3 DNA (partial): TGCGCCAGCAGCACACGGGACAGGGGGTCAACTAATGAAAAA. The rearrangement joins TRBV5-1 to TRBJ1-4; TRBD1 matches at 11 bases. The DNA ends 3 residues before the CDR3 does, and the rest of the CDR3 is filled in from the germline J gene. Per germline, CDR1 SGHRS and CDR2 YFSETQ. V shed 4 bases, J shed 0 bases, and the junction held 5 bases outside the gene matches. CDR3 length equals 17 residues.

The table lists this clone with many counts. The sequenced part of the CDR3 DNA is TGTGCCAGCTCACCAACACAGAGGCGCCAATCCTACGAG. The encoded protein is CASSPTQRRQSYE. The entire CDR3 protein is CASSPTQRRQSYEQYF. This rearrangement joins TRBV18 to TRBJ2-7; no clear D. The read falls 3 residues short of the CDR3 end, and the missing part is taken from the germline J gene. This CDR3 comprises 16 residues. V lost 2 bases and J 1 base, leaving 15 bases between the germline ends. CDR1 is KGHSH and CDR2 is LQKENI in the germline V gene.

Note on this clone: Read sequence stops 3 residues before the CDR3 end, and the germline J gene provides the missing end. The chain links TRBV7-9 to TRBJ1-2; possibly TRBD1 for D (5 bases). The V gene's germline CDR1 is SEHNR and CDR2 FQNEAQ (reference sequence). Trimming pared 3 bases from V and 4 bases from J, leaving 15 bases between. This CDR3 contains 15 residues. The CDR3 bases that were read are TGTGCCAGCAGCTTCGGGGGAGCGGTAGGCTATGGC. Residues: CASSFGGAVGYG. The full CDR3 sequence reads CASSFGGAVGYGYTF.

In this sample, this clone turned up many times. The read gets to within 3 residues of the CDR3 end, and the germline J gene fills in the rest. This sequence joins TRBV20-1 and TRBJ1-4; 7 nucleotides match TRBD1. In germline, CDR1 is DFQATT, CDR2 SNEGSKA (reference sequence). The J segment lost 5 bases and the V segment lost 3 bases, leaving 3 bases of the junction unmatched. The CDR3 consists of 13 residues. Incomplete CDR3 DNA: TGCAGTGCTAGTACAGGGGTCAATGAAAAA. It encodes CSASTGVNEK. The entire CDR3 protein reads CSASTGVNEKLFF.

On this clone itself: The read terminates 3 residues ahead of where the CDR3 ends, so the germline J gene completes it. The chain uses TRBV20-1 and TRBJ2-7; 8 bases agree with TRBD1. J gave up 5 bases and V 5 bases, and 8 bases lay outside the gene matches. Germline V CDR1 and CDR2: DFQATT, SNEGSKA (reference sequence). The CDR3 loop spans 13 amino acids. The CDR3 protein is CSAGPGQGHEQYF. The sequenced CDR3 bases are TGCAGTGCTGGGCCCGGACAGGGCCACGAG.

The sample holds many counts of this clone. The read finishes 3 residues shy of the CDR3 end, and the germline J gene is used to complete it. The rearrangement joins TRBV5-1 to TRBJ2-3; perhaps TRBD2 as D (5 bases). The V gene's germline CDR1 is SGHRS and CDR2 YFSETQ. The CDR3 contains 14 residues. Trimming shortened V by 4 bases and J by 0 bases, and 9 bases separated the two germline ends. This CDR3 is CASSRTDSTDTQYF. CDR3 DNA, as far as it was read: TGCGCCAGCAGCCGGACTGATAGCACAGATACG.

There are a few counts of this clone. The read gets to within 3 residues of the CDR3 end, and the germline J gene fills in the rest. V and J are TRBV7-2 and TRBJ2-7; 8 positions agree with TRBD1. This CDR3 region has 15 residues. J gave up 0 bases and V 5 bases, and 6 bases lay outside the gene matches. Looked up from germline, CDR1 is SGHTA and CDR2 is FQGNSA. The CDR3 here is CASSQDRVSSYEQYF. The sequenced part of the CDR3 DNA is TGTGCCAGCAGCCAGGACAGGGTAAGCTCCTACGAG.

This clone was observed many times. The read is 3 residues too short to cover the CDR3 end, so that end is filled in from the germline J gene. The chain is built from TRBV29-1 and TRBJ2-5; D perhaps matches TRBD1 (6 bases). Germline V gene lookup returns CDR1 SQVTM and CDR2 ANQGSEA. CDR3 length equals 13 residues. Trimming cost V 7 bases and J 3 bases, with 15 bases left between them. CDR3 protein: CSAATGTKETQYF. The CDR3 bases that were read are TGCAGCGCCGCCACAGGGACCAAAGAGACC. The full variable domain, rest sourced from reference TRBV29-1 and TRBJ2-5, is SAVISQKPSRDICQRGTSLTIQCQVDSQVTMMFWYRQQPGQSLTLIATANQGSEATYESGFVIDKFPISRPNLTFSTLTVSNMSPEDSSIYLCSAATGTKETQYFGPGTRLLVL.

This clone has at least ten counts. The read terminates 3 residues before the CDR3 end, so the remaining end is supplied by the germline J gene. This sequence joins TRBV29-1 and TRBJ2-5, with TRBD2 as a possible D gene (6 bases). V was trimmed by 1 base and J by 0 bases, leaving 6 bases between them. The CDR3 covers 13 residues. Germline loops: CDR1 SQVTM, CDR2 ANQGSEA. The CDR3 spells CSVEGLDQETQYF. CDR3 bases read: TGCAGCGTTGAAGGACTAGACCAAGAGACC. Using reference TRBV29-1 and TRBJ2-5 for the parts outside the CDR3, the full variable domain is SAVISQKPSRDICQRGTSLTIQCQVDSQVTMMFWYRQQPGQSLTLIATANQGSEATYESGFVIDKFPISRPNLTFSTLTVSNMSPEDSSIYLCSVEGLDQETQYFGPGTRLLVL.

This clone appeared many times. The read ends 3 residues before the CDR3 terminus; that terminus is restored from the germline J gene. The rearrangement links TRBV19 to TRBJ2-2, with 11 bases that match TRBD2. The CDR3 is 19 amino acids. With 5 bases clipped from V and 2 bases from J, the junction kept 13 bases outside the gene matches. The V gene's germline CDR1 is LNHDA and CDR2 SQIVND (reference sequence). The covered CDR3 bases are TGTGCCAGTAGTCCCCGCATAGCGGGAGGGCATGTTAACACCGGGGAG. Translated: CASSPRIAGGHVNTGE. The CDR3, in full, reads CASSPRIAGGHVNTGELFF.

About this clone: Read coverage stops 3 residues before the CDR3 terminus; the germline J gene supplies the remainder. V gene TRBV30 combines with J gene TRBJ2-7; D not certain. The V end was cut by 3 bases, the J end by 1 base, with 16 bases between. Germline assignment: CDR1 GTSNPN and CDR2 SVGIG (reference sequence). This CDR3 has 15 residues. The CDR3: CAWRNSKALSYEQYF. The sequenced CDR3 bases are TGTGCCTGGAGGAACAGCAAAGCCCTTTCCTACGAG. Variable domain in full (rest from reference TRBV30 and TRBJ2-7): SQTIHQWPATLVQPVGSPLSLECTVEGTSNPNLYWYRQAAGRGLQLLFYSVGIGQISSEVPQNLSASRPQDRQFILSSKKLLLSDSGFYLCAWRNSKALSYEQYFGPGTRLTVT.

The covered CDR3 bases are TGCGCCAGCAGCTTGGATTTAGCGGGGGGGCAAGAGACC. Amino acid sequence: CASSLDLAGGQET. The full-length CDR3 reads as CASSLDLAGGQETQYF. The gene calls are TRBV5-1 and TRBJ2-5, with TRBD2 matching over 11 bases. The read ends 3 residues before the CDR3 terminus; that terminus is restored from the germline J gene. The CDR3 has 16 amino acids. Germline assignment: CDR1 SGHRS and CDR2 YFSETQ. The junction had 3 bases not matched to a gene; V was cut back by 0 bases and J by 2 bases.

This clone was seen repeatedly, ten times or more. The missing CDR3 end, 3 residues past where the read stops, is filled in from the germline J gene. The rearrangement uses TRBV29-1 and TRBJ1-2; 10 bases agree with TRBD1. The CDR3 covers 17 residues. The V and J ends lost 2 bases and 4 bases, in that order; junction bases with no gene match: 13. CDR1 SQVTM and CDR2 ANQGSEA come from the germline V gene. The sequenced part of the CDR3 DNA is TGCAGCGTTGAAAACACGGGTGGGACAGGGGCCCGCTATGGC. This translates into CSVENTGGTGARYG. The whole CDR3 sequence reads CSVENTGGTGARYGYTF.

Remarks on this clone: The missing CDR3 end, 3 residues past where the read stops, is filled in from the germline J gene. This chain connects TRBV5-6 to TRBJ1-1, with D unresolved. V lost 0 bases and J lost 1, with 10 bases in between. The V gene's germline CDR1 is SGHDT and CDR2 YYEEEE. The CDR3 runs to 15 residues. CDR3 protein: CASSLDWVANTEAFF. CDR3 bases read: TGTGCCAGCAGCTTGGATTGGGTAGCGAACACTGAA.

This clone has a handful of counts. Read data end 3 residues before the CDR3 end; the end is taken from the germline J gene. The gene calls are TRBV5-1 and TRBJ2-5, with 8 bases fitting TRBD1. This CDR3 comprises 15 residues. J gave up 4 bases and V 7 bases, and 12 bases lay outside the gene matches. Germline V gene data show CDR1 as SGHRS and CDR2 as YFSETQ. CDR3 residues: CASGMGRGQGETQYF. The CDR3 DNA, read in part, is TGCGCCAGCGGAATGGGCAGGGGGCAGGGAGAGACC.

Note on this clone: The sequenced fragment ends 3 residues before the CDR3 boundary, so the rest is inferred from the germline J gene. This chain links TRBV5-5 with TRBJ1-2, with 9 nucleotides matching TRBD1. The germline V gene has CDR1 SGHKS and CDR2 YYEKEE (reference sequence). This CDR3 is 15 amino acids long. CDR3 region: CASSSGTGTGTHYTF. The sequenced CDR3 bases are TGTGCCAGCAGCTCAGGAACCGGGACAGGGACTCAC.

In this sample, this clone turned up a few times. The CDR3 end falls 3 residues outside the read, so it is completed with the germline J gene. The chain uses TRBV18 and TRBJ1-4; the match to TRBD1 covers 9 bases. This CDR3 is built from 19 residues. J gave up 5 bases and V 0 bases, and 13 bases lay outside the gene matches. Germline lookup yields CDR1 KGHSH and CDR2 LQKENI. CDR3 DNA, as far as it was read: TGTGCCAGCTCACCACCGGACAGGGGCGGATCTTCCTTGAATGAAAAA. Protein product: CASSPPDRGGSSLNEK. The full CDR3 sequence reads CASSPPDRGGSSLNEKLFF.

This clone was found many times. CDR3 loop: CASSLSTGVDTQYF. The CDR3 bases that were read are TGTGCCAGCAGCTTAAGTACCGGGGTAGATACG. This rearrangement joins TRBV7-9 to TRBJ2-3, with D possibly being TRBD2 (5 bases). The read finishes 3 residues shy of the CDR3 end, and the germline J gene is used to complete it. The CDR3 is 14 residues long. With 2 bases removed from V and 5 bases from J, the gap between germline ends came to 11 bases. CDR1 is SEHNR, CDR2 FQNEAQ, per germline (reference sequence).

Partial CDR3 DNA: TGTGCCAGTAGTCCCCCCAGGGGAGGGCCACGTGGCAAAAACATT. Translated, it gives CASSPPRGGPRGKNI. Given in full, the CDR3 is CASSPPRGGPRGKNIQYF. V usage is TRBV19 and J usage is TRBJ2-4; D is possibly TRBD2 (7 bases). The CDR3 is cut off 3 residues early in the read; its end comes from the germline J gene. CDR1 LNHDA and CDR2 SQIVND come from the germline V gene (reference sequence). The CDR3 has 18 residues. V shed 5 bases and J shed 3 bases, with 23 bases lying between them.

On this clone itself: With the read ending 3 residues before the CDR3 end, the germline J gene is used to fill in that end. The V gene is TRBV7-9, the J gene TRBJ2-7; tentatively, D is TRBD2 (6 bases). V was clipped by 1 base and J by 5 bases, with 15 bases between them. The germline V gene has CDR1 SEHNR and CDR2 FQNEAQ (reference sequence). The CDR3 runs to 15 residues. The CDR3 sequence is CASSLEGGGSHEQYF. The CDR3 DNA, read in part, is TGTGCCAGCAGCTTAGAGGGTGGGGGGAGCCACGAG.

Remarks on this clone: The read is 3 residues too short to cover the CDR3 end, so that end is filled in from the germline J gene. J is TRBJ2-2 and V is TRBV19; 8 bases agree with TRBD1. Germline assignment: CDR1 LNHDA and CDR2 SQIVND (reference sequence). CDR3 length: 14 residues. Germline trimming cut 6 bases from V and 4 bases from J; bases unmatched to any gene: 4. The part of the CDR3 DNA that was read is TGTGCCAGTAGCCCAGGGGGCGGCACCGGGGAG. Its protein product is CASSPGGGTGE. The CDR3, in full, reads CASSPGGGTGELFF.

This clone has at least ten counts. The read comes to an end 3 residues before the CDR3 does, leaving the germline J gene to fill in the end. The chain combines TRBV14 with TRBJ2-4; D unresolved. Germline V gene lookup returns CDR1 SGHDN and CDR2 FVKESK. This CDR3 comprises 11 residues. The covered CDR3 bases are TGTGCCAGCAGCCAAGTTGGCTTT. Translation gives CASSQVGF. The whole CDR3 is CASSQVGFQYF. Looking up the rest from reference TRBV14 and TRBJ2-4 gives the full variable domain: EAGVTQFPSHSVIEKGQTVTLRCDPISGHDNLYWYRRVMGKEIKFLLHFVKESKQDESGMPNNRFLAERTGGTYSTLKVQPAELEDSGVYFCASSQVGFQYFGAGTRLSVL.

Of note for this clone: The CDR3 is cut off 3 residues early in the read; its end comes from the germline J gene. At the DNA level, this CDR3 is encoded by other sequences in the same sample as well. The J gene is TRBJ2-7, the V gene TRBV5-1; 8 nucleotides line up with TRBD2. Per germline, CDR1 SGHRS and CDR2 YFSETQ. This CDR3 contains 14 residues. Trimming at V came to 3 bases and at J to 3 bases, leaving 5 bases not matched to a gene. Partial CDR3 DNA: TGCGCCAGCAGCTCGGGAGGGGGAAGCTACGAG. Translation gives CASSSGGGSYE. The full CDR3 protein reads CASSSGGGSYEQYF.

The table lists this clone with a few counts. The CDR3 end lies 3 residues beyond the end of the read and is filled in from the germline J gene. The genes are TRBV6-2 or TRBV6-3 and TRBJ2-7, with 9 nucleotides matching TRBD1. The CDR3 consists of 15 residues. V dropped 0 bases and J dropped 6; count of bases not matched to a gene: 6. In germline, CDR1 is MNHEY, CDR2 SVGEGT. The CDR3 reads CASSYSNRGQGEQYF. The CDR3 DNA, read in part, is TGTGCCAGCAGTTACTCGAACAGGGGGCAGGGCGAG.

This clone was detected a few times. The DNA read from the CDR3 is TGTGCCAGTAGTGCACAGGGGCGTCCCTCTAGAAATGAG. It encodes CASSAQGRPSRNE. The complete CDR3 reads CASSAQGRPSRNEQFF. The V and J genes are TRBV19 and TRBJ2-1; 7 nucleotides match TRBD1. The missing CDR3 end, 3 residues past where the read stops, is filled in from the germline J gene. V dropped 5 bases and J dropped 7; count of bases not matched to a gene: 14. In germline, CDR1 is LNHDA, CDR2 SQIVND (reference sequence). CDR3 size: 16 residues.

This clone has more than one count but fewer than ten. With the read ending 3 residues before the CDR3 end, the germline J gene is used to fill in that end. The chain is built from TRBV29-1 and TRBJ2-5; tentatively, D is TRBD2 (6 bases). V was shortened by 4 bases and J by 4 bases, with 16 bases between the two germline ends. Germline CDR1 and CDR2: SQVTM and ANQGSEA. The CDR3 consists of 14 residues. The sequenced CDR3 bases are TGCAGCGTTGGATTCCCGGGACTCCCAGAGACC. Translated, it gives CSVGFPGLPET. The full CDR3 reads CSVGFPGLPETQYF.

Details on this clone: The read ends 3 residues shy of where the CDR3 ends; the end is completed using the germline J gene. The rearrangement uses TRBV5-1 and TRBJ2-7; D is perhaps TRBD2 (5 bases). This CDR3 contains 15 residues. Trimming left V 2 bases short and J 3 bases short, with 15 bases between. Germline V lookup: CDR1 SGHRS, CDR2 YFSETQ. The CDR3 bases that were read are TGCGCCAGCAGCTTTGGTCGCGGGTCCGACTACGAG. Amino acids: CASSFGRGSDYE. In full, the CDR3 reads CASSFGRGSDYEQYF.

The sample holds many counts of this clone. The read gets to within 3 residues of the CDR3 end, and the germline J gene fills in the rest. The rearrangement joins TRBV20-1 to TRBJ2-1, with D perhaps matching TRBD1 (5 bases). CDR1 DFQATT and CDR2 SNEGSKA come from the germline V gene (reference sequence). Trimming cost V 7 bases and J 1 base, with 14 bases left between them. The CDR3 covers 14 residues. The CDR3 protein is CSVTLGRSYNEQFF. CDR3 bases read: TGCAGTGTCACTCTGGGGCGATCCTACAATGAG.

In its sample, this clone was seen many times. CDR3 bases read: TGCGCCAGCAGTGAGCAGCGAACGGGTACG. This codes for CASSEQRTGT. The complete CDR3 reads CASSEQRTGTQYF. This chain joins TRBV10-1 and TRBJ2-3; D call uncertain. The read finishes 3 residues shy of the CDR3 end, and the germline J gene is used to complete it. The CDR3 has 13 amino acids. CDR1 is WNHNN, CDR2 SYGVQD, per germline (reference sequence). The germline V and J ends were trimmed by 2 bases and 8 bases, with 11 bases remaining between them.

As to this clone: The read finishes 3 residues shy of the CDR3 end, and the germline J gene is used to complete it. The chain has TRBV5-5 and TRBJ2-7; D is possibly TRBD1 (5 bases). Germline assignment: CDR1 SGHKS and CDR2 YYEKEE (reference sequence). The CDR3 is 13 residues long. The V end was cut by 2 bases, the J end by 3 bases, with 9 bases between. CDR3: CASSFDSFYEQYF. CDR3 DNA (partial): TGTGCCAGCAGCTTCGACAGCTTCTACGAG.